The 10 T cell receptor beta chains given below trace back to one sample, sequenced in a study of response to subunit inactivated influenza vaccine. MiXCR, applied by TCRdb to the RT-PCR reads, yields one record per CDR3 protein. The table has around 530,000 distinct CDR3 sequences, 15% to 20% seen once. Sample: CD4+ T cells sorted from PBMCs, taken 23 to 25 months after vaccination. The origin of the receptors is a man between 50 and 70 years old who received an inactivated influenza vaccine.

This clonotype has only one observation. CDR3 coding DNA: TGTGCCGGTCGGAGGGCCCCCGGGGAGCTGTTTTTT. Translated: CAGRRAPGELFF. This chain connects TRBV11-3 to TRBJ2-2; the D gene is possibly TRBD2 (6 bases). From germline, CDR1 is SGHNT and CDR2 YENEEA. The germline V and J ends were trimmed by 11 bases and 6 bases, with 13 bases remaining between them. CDR3 size: 12 residues.

This clonotype was counted between two and nine times. This sequence joins TRBV29-1 and TRBJ1-1, with unresolved D. The germline V and J ends were trimmed by 4 bases and 11 bases, with 29 bases remaining between them. The CDR3 is made up of 16 amino acids. Germline V gene data show CDR1 as SQVTM and CDR2 as ANQGSEA. The CDR3 spells CSVALLPGVLSSEAFF. Here the CDR3 DNA reads TGCAGCGTTGCCCTCCTCCCTGGGGTGTTGTCGTCGGAGGCTTTCTTT. Full variable domain (outside the CDR3, taken from reference TRBV29-1 and TRBJ1-1): SAVISQKPSRDICQRGTSLTIQCQVDSQVTMMFWYRQQPGQSLTLIATANQGSEATYESGFVIDKFPISRPNLTFSTLTVSNMSPEDSSIYLCSVALLPGVLSSEAFFGQGTRLTVV.

This rearrangement joins TRBV4-1 to TRBJ1-3, with D perhaps TRBD1 (6 bases). Germline V gives CDR1 MGHRA, CDR2 YSYEKL. The CDR3 loop spans 14 amino acids. The germline V and J ends were trimmed by 5 bases and 4 bases, with 12 bases remaining between them. The CDR3 protein is CASSTQGNGNTIYF. CDR3 sequence (DNA): TGCGCCAGCAGCACCCAGGGGAACGGAAACACCATATATTTT.

The CDR3 sequence: CSATGQGVDNEKLFF. Here the CDR3 DNA reads TGCAGTGCAACGGGACAGGGGGTCGATAATGAAAAACTGTTTTTT. The chain carries TRBV20-1 and TRBJ1-4, with 11 bases identical to TRBD1. The J segment lost 4 bases and the V segment lost 6 bases, leaving 7 bases of the junction unmatched. The CDR3 contains 15 residues. Germline CDR1 and CDR2: DFQATT and SNEGSKA (reference sequence).

There are a few counts of this clonotype. The V and J genes are TRBV6-4 and TRBJ1-4; D may be TRBD1 (6 bases). This CDR3 contains 14 residues. Germline CDR1 MRHNA, CDR2 SNTAGT. V lost 5 bases to trimming and J lost 8 bases, with 15 bases between them. The CDR3 DNA reads TGTGCCAGCAGTAGGGACATTGGAAGCGAAAAACTGTTTTTT. Its translation is CASSRDIGSEKLFF.

This clonotype was recorded once. The J gene is TRBJ2-5, the V gene TRBV11-2; TRBD1 matches 7 bases. V was pared by 5 bases and J by 2 bases, with 8 bases of the junction left unmatched. The germline gives CDR1 SGHAT, CDR2 FQNNGV. The CDR3 has 15 residues. The CDR3 is CASSRFTGAQETQYF. CDR3 sequence (DNA): TGTGCCAGCAGCCGCTTCACAGGGGCACAAGAGACCCAGTACTTC.

The gene calls are TRBV6-5 and TRBJ2-1, with 9 bases that match TRBD2. Germline V gene sequence: CDR1 MNHEY, CDR2 SVGAGI. The CDR3 length is 16 residues. The trim removed 0 bases at V and 8 bases at J, leaving 8 bases unmatched. The CDR3: CASSYSRRGGPDEQFF. DNA for the CDR3: TGTGCCAGCAGTTACTCGAGGCGGGGGGGCCCAGATGAGCAGTTCTTC.

The rearrangement links TRBV4-3 to TRBJ1-2, with 9 bases lining up with TRBD1. The CDR3 loop spans 16 amino acids. Trimming cost V 1 base and J 4 bases; bases outside gene matches: 7. Germline V lookup: CDR1 LGHNA, CDR2 YSLEER. This CDR3 reads CASSQVSTGGVYGYTF. As DNA, the CDR3 is TGCGCCAGCAGCCAAGTCAGCACAGGGGGCGTCTATGGCTACACCTTC.

The V gene is TRBV12-3 or TRBV12-4, the J gene TRBJ2-2; D may be TRBD1 or TRBD2 (5 bases each). The CDR3 length is 13 residues. Trimming took 6 bases from V and 6 from J, leaving 11 bases between them. CDR3 sequence: CASRRGVPGELFF. The CDR3 DNA follows: TGTGCCAGCAGGCGAGGGGTTCCCGGGGAGCTGTTTTTT.

The table lists this clonotype with a few counts. The rearrangement joins TRBV5-1 to TRBJ2-5; TRBD2 matches 11 bases. The ends lost 2 bases at V and 4 bases at J; junction bases unmatched: 4. CDR1 SGHRS and CDR2 YFSETQ come from the germline V gene. The CDR3 has 15 amino acids. The CDR3 spells CASSFGTSGPETQYF. The CDR3 DNA follows: TGCGCCAGCAGCTTTGGGACTAGCGGTCCAGAGACCCAGTACTTC.